Reported below is one T cell receptor beta chain. Its antigen remains unidentified. These data come from a study of radiotherapy plus CTLA-4 blockade in lung cancer. Study at large: Patients showed objective responses in about 20% of cases and disease control in roughly 30%. Study-wide results and caveats: Radiotherapy was combined with ipilimumab, and tumor-derived TCR clones then expanded in blood.

Using immunoSEQ multiplex PCR, the repertoire was profiled, and TCRdb retains in-frame clones only, with some absent. This sample carries some 80,000 clones, more than 80% of them seen once, and the ten largest clones take 0.79%. Chemo-refractory metastatic non-small-cell lung cancer patients received focal radiation with ipilimumab CTLA-4 blockade. CDR1 is WNHNN, CDR2 SYGVQD, per germline (reference sequence). The V segment lost 2 bases and the J segment 5 bases; nucleotides outside the gene matches: 11. The CDR3 extends over 16 amino acids. The gene calls are TRBV10-1 and TRBJ2-5; 7 bases are a match to TRBD1. This clonotype was sampled from a human donor with non-small cell lung cancer who had stable disease on radiotherapy plus ipilimumab. The sequencing here drew on peripheral blood, taken from a patient treated with radiotherapy plus ipilimumab. The CDR3 nucleotides are TGCGCCAGCAGTGAGGCCTCTTTACTAGGGGGCGAGACCCAGTACTTC. This encodes CASSEASLLGGETQYF.